This is a list of T cell receptor beta chains from one sample in a study of beta chain features in type 1 diabetes. This table comes from immunoSEQ multiplex PCR, and its TCRdb copy is limited to in-frame clones, with some not included. This table holds around 120,000 clones, 15% to 20% found once. The sample consisted of central memory CD4+ T cells from blood. The receptors shown here come from a man between 18 and 29 years old with type 1 diabetes. The CDR3 runs from the conserved cysteine through the conserved F or W. The order of the fields is V gene, J gene, clone size, D gene, CDR3 protein, CDR3 DNA. A D gene is named only where the DNA matches it firmly. Rows may omit the clone size; those that give it use once, few, many or a size class.

v_gene: TRBV18
j_gene: TRBJ2-7
abundance: -
d_gene: -
CDR3aa: CASSPASSYEQYF
CDR3nt: TGTGCCAGCTCACCGGCGAGCTCCTACGAGCAGTACTTC

v_gene: TRBV6-6
j_gene: TRBJ2-5
abundance: -
d_gene: -
CDR3aa: CASNNIGQGKETQYF
CDR3nt: TGTGCCAGCAACAACATTGGGCAGGGCAAAGAGACCCAGTACTTC

v_gene: TRBV7-9
j_gene: TRBJ2-3
abundance: few
d_gene: -
CDR3aa: CASSLGLTGYTDTQYF
CDR3nt: TGTGCCAGCAGCTTAGGTCTCACAGGGTACACAGATACGCAGTATTTT

v_gene: TRBV9
j_gene: TRBJ2-1
abundance: -
d_gene: TRBD2
CDR3aa: CASSPLLAGGRNNEQFF
CDR3nt: TGTGCCAGCAGCCCTCTTTTGGCGGGAGGGCGCAACAATGAGCAGTTCTTC

v_gene: TRBV7-9
j_gene: TRBJ1-5
abundance: -
d_gene: -
CDR3aa: CASSPRPGEPQHF
CDR3nt: TGTGCCAGCAGCCCCCGCCCTGGGGAGCCCCAGCATTTT

v_gene: TRBV7-9
j_gene: TRBJ2-3
abundance: many
d_gene: TRBD2
CDR3aa: CASSLGVSGGTDTQYF
CDR3nt: TGTGCCAGCAGCTTGGGGGTTAGCGGGGGCACAGATACGCAGTATTTT

v_gene: TRBV5-6
j_gene: TRBJ2-7
abundance: many
d_gene: TRBD1
CDR3aa: CASSFDRGPYEQYF
CDR3nt: TGTGCCAGCAGCTTTGACAGGGGCCCCTACGAGCAGTACTTC

v_gene: TRBV27
j_gene: TRBJ2-3
abundance: -
d_gene: TRBD2
CDR3aa: CASSLSLAGRTDTQYF
CDR3nt: TGTGCCAGCAGTTTAAGTCTAGCGGGGAGGACAGATACGCAGTATTTT

v_gene: TRBV7-6
j_gene: TRBJ2-1
abundance: -
d_gene: -
CDR3aa: CASSLDRDDSYNEQFF
CDR3nt: TGTGCCAGCAGCTTAGACCGGGACGACTCCTACAATGAGCAGTTCTTC

v_gene: TRBV7-9
j_gene: TRBJ2-5
abundance: -
d_gene: TRBD2
CDR3aa: CASSLLAGETQYF
CDR3nt: TGTGCCAGCAGCTTACTAGCGGGAGAGACCCAGTACTTC

v_gene: TRBV5-4
j_gene: TRBJ2-5
abundance: few
d_gene: -
CDR3aa: CASSPTLAFSETQYF
CDR3nt: TGTGCCAGCAGCCCGACTCTAGCGTTCTCAGAGACCCAGTACTTC

v_gene: TRBV2
j_gene: TRBJ2-5
abundance: few
d_gene: -
CDR3aa: CASPGGSKETQYF
CDR3nt: TGTGCCAGCCCCGGGGGTAGCAAAGAGACCCAGTACTTC

v_gene: TRBV29-1
j_gene: TRBJ1-2
abundance: few
d_gene: TRBD1
CDR3aa: CSARVGQDYGYTF
CDR3nt: TGCAGCGCCAGGGTGGGACAGGACTATGGCTACACCTTC

v_gene: TRBV14
j_gene: TRBJ1-1
abundance: -
d_gene: -
CDR3aa: CASSPTRGNTEAFF
CDR3nt: TGTGCCAGCAGCCCCACGAGGGGGAACACTGAAGCTTTCTTT

v_gene: TRBV4-3
j_gene: TRBJ2-3
abundance: few
d_gene: -
CDR3aa: CASSRGTDPTDTQYF
CDR3nt: TGCGCCAGCAGCCGCGGTACGGACCCCACAGATACGCAGTATTTT

v_gene: TRBV10-3
j_gene: TRBJ1-1
abundance: -
d_gene: TRBD1
CDR3aa: CAISEWEATGGTEAFF
CDR3nt: TGTGCCATCAGTGAGTGGGAGGCTACAGGGGGCACTGAAGCTTTCTTT

v_gene: TRBV25-1
j_gene: TRBJ2-7
abundance: -
d_gene: -
CDR3aa: CASSEDGYEQYF
CDR3nt: TGTGCCAGCAGTGAGGACGGCTACGAGCAGTACTTC

v_gene: TRBV29-1
j_gene: TRBJ2-2
abundance: few
d_gene: -
CDR3aa: CSVEGRGRSNTGELFF
CDR3nt: TGCAGCGTTGAAGGCCGCGGACGGTCGAACACCGGGGAGCTGTTTTTT

v_gene: TRBV7-2
j_gene: TRBJ1-4
abundance: -
d_gene: TRBD1
CDR3aa: CASSQGQLDEKLFF
CDR3nt: TGTGCCAGCAGCCAGGGACAGTTGGATGAAAAACTGTTTTTT

v_gene: TRBV5-1
j_gene: TRBJ1-1
abundance: medium-sized
d_gene: -
CDR3aa: CASIGDGLNTEAFF
CDR3nt: TGCGCCAGCATCGGTGACGGCCTGAACACTGAAGCTTTCTTT

v_gene: TRBV30
j_gene: TRBJ1-2
abundance: few
d_gene: -
CDR3aa: CARSDNYGYTF
CDR3nt: TGTGCCCGGTCCGATAACTATGGCTACACCTTC

v_gene: TRBV4-1
j_gene: TRBJ1-1
abundance: many
d_gene: -
CDR3aa: CASRNRASNTEAFF
CDR3nt: TGCGCCAGCAGGAACAGAGCCTCGAACACTGAAGCTTTCTTT

v_gene: TRBV23-1
j_gene: TRBJ1-1
abundance: -
d_gene: -
CDR3aa: CASSQFAGRNTEAFF
CDR3nt: TGCGCCAGCAGTCAATTCGCAGGGAGGAACACTGAAGCTTTCTTT

v_gene: TRBV15
j_gene: TRBJ1-1
abundance: -
d_gene: -
CDR3aa: CATSGQLNTEAFF
CDR3nt: TGTGCCACCAGCGGACAGCTGAACACTGAAGCTTTCTTT

v_gene: TRBV30
j_gene: TRBJ2-7
abundance: once
d_gene: TRBD2
CDR3aa: CAWSVGLAYEQYF
CDR3nt: TGTGCCTGGAGTGTAGGACTAGCCTACGAGCAGTACTTC

v_gene: TRBV7-2
j_gene: TRBJ2-4
abundance: -
d_gene: -
CDR3aa: CASSLQGAKNIQYF
CDR3nt: TGTGCCAGCAGCTTACAGGGGGCCAAAAACATTCAGTACTTC

v_gene: TRBV7-2
j_gene: TRBJ1-2
abundance: -
d_gene: -
CDR3aa: CASSPYLEGEDGYTF
CDR3nt: TGTGCCAGCAGCCCTTACCTGGAGGGGGAGGATGGCTACACCTTC

v_gene: TRBV7-2
j_gene: TRBJ2-7
abundance: -
d_gene: -
CDR3aa: CASSKGGGEREQYF
CDR3nt: TGTGCCAGCAGTAAAGGGGGAGGGGAGAGGGAGCAGTACTTC

v_gene: TRBV19
j_gene: TRBJ2-1
abundance: few
d_gene: -
CDR3aa: CASSLRGISYNEQFF
CDR3nt: TGTGCCAGTAGTCTCAGGGGTATCTCCTACAATGAGCAGTTCTTC

v_gene: TRBV5-4
j_gene: TRBJ2-1
abundance: -
d_gene: -
CDR3aa: CASISSLHPNEQFF
CDR3nt: TGTGCCAGCATTTCATCACTTCATCCCAATGAGCAGTTCTTC

v_gene: TRBV4-1
j_gene: TRBJ2-4
abundance: -
d_gene: TRBD1
CDR3aa: CASSQAAGQGVKNIQYF
CDR3nt: TGCGCCAGCAGCCAAGCAGCTGGACAGGGCGTCAAAAACATTCAGTACTTC

v_gene: TRBV27
j_gene: TRBJ2-4
abundance: few
d_gene: -
CDR3aa: CASSTSRQENIQYF
CDR3nt: TGTGCCAGCAGTACCTCCCGACAGGAGAACATTCAGTACTTC

v_gene: TRBV6-1
j_gene: TRBJ1-2
abundance: -
d_gene: -
CDR3aa: CAIVAPDSGVGGYTF
CDR3nt: TGTGCCATCGTTGCTCCGGACAGTGGCGTGGGGGGCTACACCTTC

v_gene: TRBV5-1
j_gene: TRBJ2-6
abundance: many
d_gene: -
CDR3aa: CASSLSGANVLTF
CDR3nt: TGCGCCAGCAGCTTGTCTGGGGCCAACGTCCTGACTTTC

v_gene: TRBV7-2
j_gene: TRBJ1-2
abundance: -
d_gene: TRBD1
CDR3aa: CASRMGGTGAPNRYTF
CDR3nt: TGTGCCAGCAGAATGGGAGGGACAGGGGCACCTAACCGCTACACCTTC

v_gene: TRBV30
j_gene: TRBJ2-7
abundance: few
d_gene: -
CDR3aa: CAWSLAPGHGYEQYF
CDR3nt: TGTGCCTGGAGTCTAGCACCGGGACACGGATACGAGCAGTACTTC

v_gene: TRBV30
j_gene: TRBJ2-7
abundance: -
d_gene: TRBD2
CDR3aa: CAWTKAGALGSYEQYF
CDR3nt: TGTGCCTGGACAAAAGCGGGAGCCTTGGGGTCCTACGAGCAGTACTTC

v_gene: TRBV30
j_gene: TRBJ2-7
abundance: few
d_gene: -
CDR3aa: CAWSGDFFSSYEQYF
CDR3nt: TGTGCCTGGAGTGGGGATTTTTTTAGCTCCTACGAGCAGTACTTC

v_gene: TRBV9
j_gene: TRBJ2-3
abundance: -
d_gene: TRBD2
CDR3aa: CASSVGGVGTQYF
CDR3nt: TGTGCCAGCAGCGTGGGAGGGGTAGGCACGCAGTATTTT

v_gene: TRBV7-9
j_gene: TRBJ2-7
abundance: -
d_gene: -
CDR3aa: CASSLATPGYEQYF
CDR3nt: TGTGCCAGCAGCTTAGCCACCCCGGGTTACGAGCAGTACTTC

v_gene: TRBV6-1
j_gene: TRBJ1-1
abundance: -
d_gene: -
CDR3aa: CASSESGSSGAFF
CDR3nt: TGTGCCAGCAGTGAATCAGGAAGTTCGGGAGCTTTCTTT

v_gene: TRBV2
j_gene: TRBJ2-7
abundance: -
d_gene: -
CDR3aa: CASSPPAPETYEQYF
CDR3nt: TGTGCCAGCAGTCCGCCCGCCCCCGAAACCTACGAGCAGTACTTC

v_gene: TRBV7-9
j_gene: TRBJ2-7
abundance: -
d_gene: TRBD2
CDR3aa: CASSRRTSGSYEQYF
CDR3nt: TGTGCCAGCAGCCGACGGACTAGCGGTTCCTACGAGCAGTACTTC

v_gene: TRBV11-2
j_gene: TRBJ2-3
abundance: -
d_gene: -
CDR3aa: CASSSGGRGTDTQYF
CDR3nt: TGTGCCAGCAGCTCTGGCGGCAGAGGGACAGATACGCAGTATTTT

v_gene: TRBV2
j_gene: TRBJ1-2
abundance: few
d_gene: -
CDR3aa: CASSDQGSYGYTF
CDR3nt: TGTGCCAGCAGTGATCAGGGGAGCTATGGCTACACCTTC

v_gene: TRBV10-3
j_gene: TRBJ2-7
abundance: few
d_gene: TRBD1
CDR3aa: CASTGQMGYEQYF
CDR3nt: TGTGCCAGCACGGGACAGATGGGCTACGAGCAGTACTTC

v_gene: TRBV21-1
j_gene: TRBJ2-1
abundance: -
d_gene: -
CDR3aa: CASSKSGTSAGDNEQFF
CDR3nt: TGTGCCAGCAGCAAAAGCGGAACTAGCGCGGGAGACAATGAGCAGTTCTTC

v_gene: TRBV2
j_gene: TRBJ2-1
abundance: once
d_gene: TRBD1
CDR3aa: CASSDEQGASNEQFF
CDR3nt: TGTGCCAGCAGTGATGAACAGGGGGCCAGCAATGAGCAGTTCTTC

v_gene: TRBV5-4
j_gene: TRBJ2-3
abundance: few
d_gene: -
CDR3aa: CASSSQDSGDTQYF
CDR3nt: TGTGCCAGCAGCTCCCAAGACAGCGGCGATACGCAGTATTTT

v_gene: TRBV7-8
j_gene: TRBJ2-3
abundance: few
d_gene: -
CDR3aa: CASSLGGGSNTQYF
CDR3nt: TGTGCCAGCAGCTTAGGCGGGGGCTCAAATACGCAGTATTTT

v_gene: TRBV7-2
j_gene: TRBJ1-1
abundance: -
d_gene: -
CDR3aa: CASSLEVPEAFF
CDR3nt: TGTGCCAGCAGCTTAGAGGTCCCTGAAGCTTTCTTT

v_gene: TRBV9
j_gene: TRBJ2-3
abundance: few
d_gene: TRBD1
CDR3aa: CASSVSRGPGDTQYF
CDR3nt: TGTGCCAGCAGCGTCTCAAGGGGGCCGGGGGATACGCAGTATTTT

v_gene: TRBV19
j_gene: TRBJ1-1
abundance: few
d_gene: -
CDR3aa: CASSDGGGLNTEAFF
CDR3nt: TGTGCCAGTAGCGATGGCGGGGGCTTGAACACTGAAGCTTTCTTT

v_gene: TRBV6-5
j_gene: TRBJ2-1
abundance: few
d_gene: -
CDR3aa: CASSNGGEQFF
CDR3nt: TGTGCCAGCAGTAATGGGGGGGAGCAGTTCTTC

v_gene: TRBV18
j_gene: TRBJ2-7
abundance: few
d_gene: -
CDR3aa: CASSTEGSSYEQYF
CDR3nt: TGTGCCAGCTCTACGGAAGGGAGCTCCTACGAGCAGTACTTC

v_gene: TRBV7-3
j_gene: TRBJ1-1
abundance: -
d_gene: TRBD1
CDR3aa: CASSLGQGNTEAFF
CDR3nt: TGTGCCAGCAGCTTAGGACAGGGGAACACTGAAGCTTTCTTT

v_gene: TRBV30
j_gene: TRBJ2-5
abundance: few
d_gene: TRBD1
CDR3aa: CAWSRGRETQYF
CDR3nt: TGTGCCTGGAGTAGGGGGCGGGAGACCCAGTACTTC

v_gene: TRBV18
j_gene: TRBJ1-5
abundance: -
d_gene: TRBD1
CDR3aa: CASSEQGASNQPQHF
CDR3nt: TGTGCCAGCTCCGAACAGGGGGCAAGCAATCAGCCCCAGCATTTT

v_gene: TRBV5-1
j_gene: TRBJ2-7
abundance: many
d_gene: -
CDR3aa: CASSPAIGLAGPYEQYF
CDR3nt: TGCGCCAGCAGCCCAGCGATCGGACTTGCCGGCCCTTACGAGCAGTACTTC

v_gene: TRBV7-2
j_gene: TRBJ1-2
abundance: -
d_gene: -
CDR3aa: CASSSIQGGYGYTF
CDR3nt: TGTGCCAGCAGCTCGATTCAAGGGGGCTATGGCTACACCTTC